This T cell receptor beta chain was recovered during a study of cytomegalovirus exposure and HLA in healthy donors. The CDR3 has 18 residues. Germline V gene sequence: CDR1 MGHDK, CDR2 SYGVNS. The ends lost 3 bases at V and 8 bases at J; junction bases unmatched: 19. Primers included in the PCR were 60 Vbeta and 13 Jbeta primers. Here immunoSEQ multiplex PCR was the method, and the copy in TCRdb shows in-frame clones only, minus some. This sample carries 70,000 to 80,000 clones, almost 85% of them seen once, and the ten largest clones take over 1.5%. The specimen was PBMCs. This sequence originates from a man aged 18 to 30 in good health and CMV-seronegative. This chain joins TRBV25-1 and TRBJ1-2, with 9 bases identical to TRBD1. CDR3 nucleotides: TGTGCCAGCAGTGACTCGGGACAGGGAGGGGACCGGATGGGGGGCTACACCTTC. Its protein product is CASSDSGQGGDRMGGYTF.